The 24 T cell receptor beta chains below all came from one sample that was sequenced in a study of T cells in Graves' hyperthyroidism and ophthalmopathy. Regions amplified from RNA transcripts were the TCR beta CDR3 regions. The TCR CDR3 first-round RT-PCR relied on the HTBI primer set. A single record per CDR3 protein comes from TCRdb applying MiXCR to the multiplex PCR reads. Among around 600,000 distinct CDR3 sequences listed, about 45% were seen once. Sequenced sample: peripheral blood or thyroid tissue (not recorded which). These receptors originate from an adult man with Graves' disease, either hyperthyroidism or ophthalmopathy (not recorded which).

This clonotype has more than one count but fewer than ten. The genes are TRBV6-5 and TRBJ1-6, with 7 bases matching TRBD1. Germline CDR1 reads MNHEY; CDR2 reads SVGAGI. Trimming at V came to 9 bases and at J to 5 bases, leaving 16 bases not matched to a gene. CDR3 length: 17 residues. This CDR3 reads CASTSTGASVNNSPLHF. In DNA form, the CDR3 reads TGTGCCAGTACCTCCACAGGGGCGAGCGTAAATAATTCACCCCTCCACTTT.

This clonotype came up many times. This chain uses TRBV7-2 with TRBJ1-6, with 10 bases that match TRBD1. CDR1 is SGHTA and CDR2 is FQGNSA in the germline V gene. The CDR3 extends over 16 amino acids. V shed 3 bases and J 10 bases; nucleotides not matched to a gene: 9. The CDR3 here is CASSLLLGQGFSPLHF. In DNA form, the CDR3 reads TGTGCCAGCAGCTTGCTACTGGGACAGGGGTTCTCACCCCTCCACTTT.

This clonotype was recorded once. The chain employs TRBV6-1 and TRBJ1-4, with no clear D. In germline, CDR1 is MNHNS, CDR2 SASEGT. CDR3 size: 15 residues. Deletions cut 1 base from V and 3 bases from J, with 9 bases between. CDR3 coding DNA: TGTGCCAGCAGTGAAGGGAAGTGGGCTAATGAAAAACTGTTTTTT. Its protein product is CASSEGKWANEKLFF.

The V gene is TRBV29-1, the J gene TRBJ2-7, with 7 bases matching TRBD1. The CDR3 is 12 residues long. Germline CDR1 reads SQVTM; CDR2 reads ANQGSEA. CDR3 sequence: CSARQGIYEQYF. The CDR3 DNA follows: TGCAGTGCTCGACAGGGAATTTACGAGCAGTACTTC.

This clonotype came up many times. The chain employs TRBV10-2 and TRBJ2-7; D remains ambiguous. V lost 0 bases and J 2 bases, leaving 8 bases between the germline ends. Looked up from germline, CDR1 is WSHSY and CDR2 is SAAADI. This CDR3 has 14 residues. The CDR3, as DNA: TGCGCCAGCAGTGAGTCCGACGGAACCTACGAGCAGTACTTC. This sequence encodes CASSESDGTYEQYF.

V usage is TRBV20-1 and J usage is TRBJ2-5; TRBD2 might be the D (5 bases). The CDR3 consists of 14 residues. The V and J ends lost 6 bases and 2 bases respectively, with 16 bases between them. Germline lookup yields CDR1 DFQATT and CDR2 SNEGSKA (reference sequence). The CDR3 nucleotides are TGCAGTGCGATCCGCTCGGGGTCACAAGAGACCCAGTACTTC. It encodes CSAIRSGSQETQYF.

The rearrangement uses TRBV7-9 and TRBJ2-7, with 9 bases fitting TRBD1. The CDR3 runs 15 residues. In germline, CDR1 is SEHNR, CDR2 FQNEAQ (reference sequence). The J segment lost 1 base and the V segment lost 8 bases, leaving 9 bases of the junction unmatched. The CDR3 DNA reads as TGTGCCAGCGGCCCCCCGGGACAGGGTTCCTACGAGCAGTACTTC. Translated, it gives CASGPPGQGSYEQYF.

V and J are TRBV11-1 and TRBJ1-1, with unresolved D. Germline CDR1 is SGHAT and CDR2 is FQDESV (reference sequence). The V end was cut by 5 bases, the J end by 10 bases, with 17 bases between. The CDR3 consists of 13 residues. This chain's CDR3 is CASSPLRGRGAFF. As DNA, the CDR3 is TGTGCCAGCAGCCCCCTCCGGGGTCGTGGAGCTTTCTTT.

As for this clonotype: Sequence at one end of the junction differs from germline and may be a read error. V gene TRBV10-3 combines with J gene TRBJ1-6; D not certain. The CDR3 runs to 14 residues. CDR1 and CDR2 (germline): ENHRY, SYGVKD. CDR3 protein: CASSESGYNSPLHF. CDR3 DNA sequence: TGTGCCAGCAGTGAGTCCGGCTATAATTCACCCCTCCACTTT.

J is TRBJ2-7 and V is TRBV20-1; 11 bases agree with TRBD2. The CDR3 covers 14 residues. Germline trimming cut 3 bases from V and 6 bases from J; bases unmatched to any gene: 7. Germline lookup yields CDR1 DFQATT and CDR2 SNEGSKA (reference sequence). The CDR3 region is CSASDTSGGGEQYF. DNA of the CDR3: TGCAGTGCTAGCGATACTAGCGGGGGCGGCGAGCAGTACTTC.

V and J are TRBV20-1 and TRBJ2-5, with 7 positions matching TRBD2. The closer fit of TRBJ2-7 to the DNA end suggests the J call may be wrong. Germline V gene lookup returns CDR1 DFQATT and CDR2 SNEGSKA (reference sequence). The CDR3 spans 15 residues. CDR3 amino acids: CSARDLAEISYEQYF. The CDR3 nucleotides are TGCAGTGCTAGAGATCTAGCGGAGATTTCTTACGAGCAGTACTTC.

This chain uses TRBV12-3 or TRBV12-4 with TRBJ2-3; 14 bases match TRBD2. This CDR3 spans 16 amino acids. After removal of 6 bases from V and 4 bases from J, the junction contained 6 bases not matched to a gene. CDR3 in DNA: TGTGCCAGCAGCCCTGGACTAGCGGGAGGCCCAGATACGCAGTATTTT. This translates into CASSPGLAGGPDTQYF.

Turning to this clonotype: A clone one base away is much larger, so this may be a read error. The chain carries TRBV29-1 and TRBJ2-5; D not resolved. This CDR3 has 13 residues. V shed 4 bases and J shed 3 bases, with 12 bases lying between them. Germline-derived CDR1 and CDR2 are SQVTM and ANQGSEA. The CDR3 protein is CSVGDPAEETQYF. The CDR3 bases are TGCAGCGTTGGAGATCCAGCCGAAGAGACCCAGTACTTC.

The CDR3 DNA is TGTGCCAGCAGTTACTCTCGACGGTTGGGCGGGAGGGCCCTGTACTTC. It specifies CASSYSRRLGGRALYF. This sequence joins TRBV6-5 and TRBJ2-7, with 9 bases fitting TRBD2. The CDR3 spans 16 residues. With V trimmed by 0 bases and J by 12 bases, 15 bases remained unmatched. Per germline, CDR1 MNHEY and CDR2 SVGAGI.

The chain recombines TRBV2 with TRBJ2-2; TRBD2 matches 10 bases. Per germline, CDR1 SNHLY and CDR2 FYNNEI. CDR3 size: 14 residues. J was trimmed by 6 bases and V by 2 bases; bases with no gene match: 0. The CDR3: CASSELAGAGELFF. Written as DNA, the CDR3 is TGTGCCAGCAGTGAACTAGCGGGAGCCGGGGAGCTGTTTTTT. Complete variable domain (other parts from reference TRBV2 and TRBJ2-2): EPEVTQTPSHQVTQMGQEVILRCVPISNHLYFYWYRQILGQKVEFLVSFYNNEISEKSEIFDDQFSVERPDGSNFTLKIRSTKLEDSAMYFCASSELAGAGELFFGEGSRLTVL.

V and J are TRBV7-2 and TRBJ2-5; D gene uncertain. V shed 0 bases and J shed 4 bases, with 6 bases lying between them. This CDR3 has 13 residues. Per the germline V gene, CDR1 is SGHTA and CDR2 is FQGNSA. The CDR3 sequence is CASSLAGLETQYF. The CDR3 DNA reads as TGTGCCAGCAGCTTAGCGGGCTTAGAGACCCAGTACTTC.

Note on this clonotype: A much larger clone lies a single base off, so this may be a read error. The CDR3, as DNA: TGTGCCAGCAGCGTAGCGGGGGCAGGGGAGACCCAGTACTTC. It is translated as CASSVAGAGETQYF. The chain carries TRBV9 and TRBJ2-5; D possibly uses TRBD1 or TRBD2 (6 bases each). Trimming stripped 0 bases from V and 5 bases from J, with 11 bases between. CDR1 SGDLS and CDR2 YYNGEE come from the germline V gene. This CDR3 is built from 14 residues.

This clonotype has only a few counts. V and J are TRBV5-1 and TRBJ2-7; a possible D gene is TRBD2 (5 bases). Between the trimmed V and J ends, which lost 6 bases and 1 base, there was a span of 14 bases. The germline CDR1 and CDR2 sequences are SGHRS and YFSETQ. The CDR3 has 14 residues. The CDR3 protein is CASKPERHSYEQYF. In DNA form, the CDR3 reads TGCGCCAGCAAGCCCGAGCGGCATTCCTACGAGCAGTACTTC.

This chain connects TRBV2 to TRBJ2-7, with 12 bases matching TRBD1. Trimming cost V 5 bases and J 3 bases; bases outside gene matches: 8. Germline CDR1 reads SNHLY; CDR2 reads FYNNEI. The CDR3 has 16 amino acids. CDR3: CASSSGQGANHYEQYF. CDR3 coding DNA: TGTGCCAGCAGTTCGGGACAGGGGGCTAACCACTACGAGCAGTACTTC.

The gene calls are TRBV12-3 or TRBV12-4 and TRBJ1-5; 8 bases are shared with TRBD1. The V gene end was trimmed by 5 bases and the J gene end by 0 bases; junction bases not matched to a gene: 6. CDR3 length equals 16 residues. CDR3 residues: CASSLRQGISNQPQHF. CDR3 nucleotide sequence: TGTGCCAGCAGTCTGAGACAGGGGATTAGCAATCAGCCCCAGCATTTT.

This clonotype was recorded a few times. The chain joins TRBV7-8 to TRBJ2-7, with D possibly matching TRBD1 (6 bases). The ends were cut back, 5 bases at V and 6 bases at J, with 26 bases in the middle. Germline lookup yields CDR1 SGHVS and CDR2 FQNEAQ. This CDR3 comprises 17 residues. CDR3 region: CASSPWGRTISPSEQYF. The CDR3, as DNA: TGTGCCAGCAGCCCCTGGGGGCGGACAATCTCCCCCTCCGAGCAGTACTTC.

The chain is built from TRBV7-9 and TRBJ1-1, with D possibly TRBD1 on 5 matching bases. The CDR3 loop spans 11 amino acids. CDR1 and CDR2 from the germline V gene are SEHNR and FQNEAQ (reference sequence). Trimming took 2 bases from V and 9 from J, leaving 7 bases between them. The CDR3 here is CASSLLGQAFF. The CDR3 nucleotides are TGTGCCAGCAGCTTATTGGGGCAAGCTTTCTTT.

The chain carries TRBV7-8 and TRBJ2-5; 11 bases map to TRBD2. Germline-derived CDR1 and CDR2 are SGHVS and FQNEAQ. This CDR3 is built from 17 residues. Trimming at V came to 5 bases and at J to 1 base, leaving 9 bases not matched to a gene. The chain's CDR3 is CASSRGTSGKFQETQYF. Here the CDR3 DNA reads TGTGCCAGCAGCCGAGGGACTAGCGGAAAATTCCAAGAGACCCAGTACTTC.

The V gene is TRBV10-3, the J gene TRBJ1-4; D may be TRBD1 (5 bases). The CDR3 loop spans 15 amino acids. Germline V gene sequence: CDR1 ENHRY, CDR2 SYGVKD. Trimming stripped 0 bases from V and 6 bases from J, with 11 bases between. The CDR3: CAISESGQGDEKLFF. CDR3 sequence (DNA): TGTGCCATCAGTGAGTCAGGACAAGGAGATGAAAAACTGTTTTTT.